The clone carrying this T cell receptor beta chain was counted a single time. The sample comes from a study of blood T cell repertoires in COVID-19. Looking at the study overall: Both acute and convalescent COVID-19 samples were obtained from the United States, Italy and Spain.

In the original workflow: Estimation of nucleated cell counts was performed using reference gene primer amplification. Produced via immunoSEQ multiplex PCR; TCRdb's table is partial and in-frame only. V, J and clone size are taken as reported in that table, and D and trimming were inferred from the DNA itself. This repertoire shows just under 350,000 clones, around nine tenths found once; its top ten account for less than 3.5%. There are 11 residues in the CDR3. CDR1 is GTSNPN and CDR2 is SVGIG in the germline V gene (reference sequence). Trimming pared 5 bases from V and 8 bases from J, leaving 11 bases between.

The rearrangement uses TRBV30 and TRBJ2-3; weak D call: TRBD2 (5 bases). The sequence derives from a woman under 30 who had recovered from COVID-19. The sample consisted of peripheral blood. CDR3 nucleotide sequence: TGTGCCTGGGGTCCCGCGGGTACGCAGTATTTT. Translated: CAWGPAGTQYF.